This TCR beta chain derives from a study of cytomegalovirus exposure and HLA in healthy donors. Study context: From HLA-typed donors, an early data release held about 85 million unique TCRs.

Of note for this clone: The antigen remains undetermined.

The PCR was carried out with 60 Vbeta primers and 13 Jbeta primers. TCRdb's table, derived via immunoSEQ multiplex PCR, lists solely in-frame clones and lacks some. This table holds just under 65,000 clones. Study-wide results and caveats: Some TCR beta chains (roughly 160 of them) were listed as cytomegalovirus-associated. In all likelihood, a cluster of highly shared sequence variants was a sequencing artifact.

CDR1 is MNHEY and CDR2 is SMNVEV in the germline V gene (reference sequence). The CDR3 runs 15 residues. V shed 6 bases and J 2 bases; nucleotides not matched to a gene: 6. This rearrangement joins TRBV27 to TRBJ1-5; 8 bases align to TRBD1. Sequenced sample: PBMCs. The clonotype comes from a boy aged 5-17 years in good health and CMV-seronegative. In DNA, the CDR3 is TGTGCCAGCAGCCCGACAGGGGTTGGCAATCAGCCCCAGCATTTT. Its protein is CASSPTGVGNQPQHF.